The source of this T cell receptor beta chain is a study of T cells in localized non-small cell lung cancer. Whole-study findings and limits: Across samples, adjacent lung featured a median approximately 56 of the top 100 tumor clones.

Notes on this clone: What it recognizes is unknown.

Data came from immunoSEQ multiplex PCR; TCRdb stores just in-frame clones and leaves some out. The sample consists of around 30,000 clones, about 87% of them appearing once. This CDR3 contains 14 residues. Looked up from germline, CDR1 is WSHSY and CDR2 is SAAADI. V dropped 6 bases and J dropped 8; count of bases not matched to a gene: 10. V usage is TRBV10-2 and J usage is TRBJ2-3; 8 bases are a match to TRBD2. The clonotype was recovered from a male donor aged 60 or over with stage I lung adenocarcinoma. Sequencing used peripheral blood, obtained before any cancer treatment. The CDR3 sequence: CASRASGGPGTQYF. The CDR3 DNA reads TGCGCCAGCAGGGCCTCGGGGGGGCCAGGTACGCAGTATTTT.